This T cell receptor beta chain was recovered during a study of CD8 T cells in Susac syndrome. For the study at large: Among the sequenced Susac syndrome patients, five or six had active disease while under ten were in remission.

This clonotype has a handful of counts. Random hexamers were used to reverse transcribe an amount of about 0.45 to 1 ug RNA. One entry per CDR3 protein results from TCRdb running MiXCR on the immunoSEQ multiplex PCR reads. Of some 160,000 distinct CDR3 sequences in the sample, around 94% were seen once. The CDR3 covers 13 residues. The V gene's germline CDR1 is MDHEN and CDR2 SYDVKM. Trimming removed 4 bases at V and 0 bases at J, with 6 bases between. This sequence originates from a human donor with Susac syndrome. The genes are TRBV28 and TRBJ1-2; D gene uncertain. The sample comprised CD4+ T cells from PBMCs. The CDR3 spells CASSSLANYGYTF. CDR3 DNA sequence: TGTGCCAGCAGTTCCTTGGCTAACTATGGCTACACCTTC.